Below, 5 T cell receptor beta chains from the same sample are listed, as sequenced in a study of persistence of HIV-infected CD4 T cells. The libraries were made with immunoSEQ version 4 in survey mode. The assay was immunoSEQ multiplex PCR, and TCRdb's table has in-frame clones only and misses some. This sample has about 7,500 clones, with less than 70% found just once. Lysates of CMV-infected fibroblasts at 10 ug/mL stimulated these cells. Sorting of responding CD4+ T cells relied on upregulated CD40 ligand together with CD69. These receptors' targets are unknown. The sequencing used CD4+ T cells sorted from PBMCs after approximately 19-hour stimulation, collected from a patient who received antiretroviral therapy. The receptors originated from an adult man with HIV who was CMV-seropositive.

The J gene is TRBJ1-5, the V gene TRBV2; a possible D gene is TRBD1 (6 bases). There are 16 residues in the CDR3. CDR1 is SNHLY and CDR2 is FYNNEI in the germline V gene. The V end lost 8 bases, the J end lost 5 bases, and 22 bases lay between the germline ends. CDR3: CASRLGGGPLYQPQHF. The CDR3 DNA reads TGTGCCAGCCGTTTGGGGGGGGGCCCGCTTTATCAGCCCCAGCATTTT.

The chain recombines TRBV27 with TRBJ1-1; perhaps TRBD1 as D (5 bases). Trimming removed 2 bases from V and 1 base from J, with 23 bases in between. CDR1 and CDR2 (germline): MNHEY, SMNVEV (reference sequence). The CDR3 is made up of 19 amino acids. The CDR3 DNA follows: TGTGCCAGCAGTTTAGGTGGGGGGACCGCCCAGAGAGGGAACACTGAAGCTTTCTTT. This translates into CASSLGGGTAQRGNTEAFF.

The chain has TRBV10-3 and TRBJ2-1; D may be TRBD1 (6 bases). The V end lost 3 bases, the J end lost 5 bases, and 14 bases lay between the germline ends. CDR1 is ENHRY, CDR2 SYGVKD, per germline. The CDR3 has 15 residues. CDR3 residues: CAISDNNYRDNEQFF. Written as DNA, the CDR3 is TGTGCCATCAGTGATAATAATTACAGGGACAATGAGCAGTTCTTC.

This rearrangement joins TRBV5-1 to TRBJ2-3; 8 positions agree with TRBD2. The CDR3 sequence is 14 residues long. In germline, CDR1 is SGHRS, CDR2 YFSETQ. V trimming: 0 bases; J trimming: 9 bases; junction bases outside the gene matches: 6. CDR3 DNA: TGCGCCAGCAGCTTGGAACGGGGGGGCCAAACGCAGTATTTT. Protein sequence: CASSLERGGQTQYF.

This clone is a singleton in its sample. The chain employs TRBV19 and TRBJ2-2, with 9 bases matching TRBD1. CDR1 and CDR2 (germline): LNHDA, SQIVND (reference sequence). J lost 6 bases, V lost 0 bases, and 5 bases had no gene match. The CDR3 sequence is 16 residues long. CDR3 bases: TGTGCCAGTAGTATAGATCCGGGGACAGGGTCCGGGGAGCTGTTTTTT. Translated, it gives CASSIDPGTGSGELFF.